The rows below give T cell receptor beta chains drawn from one sample of a study of blood T cells in healthy people across ages. TCRdb re-called the 5' RACE reads with MiXCR, one entry per CDR3 protein. The data contain hundreds of thousands of distinct CDR3 sequences, around 34% of them singletons. Sequencing was performed on blood. The receptors derive from a man aged 18 to 29 in good health. CDR3s include the opening cysteine and the closing phenylalanine or tryptophan. The D gene is left open where the match is weak. Some rows mark clone size as missing; the rest say once, few, many or name a class of expanded clone.

D,size,V,J,CDR3,DNA
TRBD2,-,TRBV5-1,TRBJ2-7,CASSLAGGGSDNEQYF,TGCGCCAGCAGCTTGGCCGGCGGGGGATCCGACAATGAGCAGTACTTC
TRBD1,-,TRBV7-4,TRBJ1-1,CASSRGTGELWTEAFF,TGTGCCAGCAGCCGCGGGACAGGGGAGCTTTGGACTGAAGCTTTCTTT
-,-,TRBV14,TRBJ2-2,CASSPHRGGNTGELFF,TGTGCCAGCAGCCCCCACAGGGGAGGGAACACCGGGGAGCTGTTTTTT
-,-,TRBV7-9,TRBJ2-7,CTSSWGGGSYEQYF,TGTACCAGCAGCTGGGGAGGGGGTAGCTACGAGCAGTACTTC
TRBD2,many,TRBV14,TRBJ2-5,CASSPGLAETQYF,TGTGCCAGCAGCCCGGGACTAGCGGAGACCCAGTACTTC
-,-,TRBV5-5,TRBJ1-5,CASSLWESNQPQHF,TGTGCCAGCAGCTTGTGGGAGAGCAATCAGCCCCAGCATTTT
-,-,TRBV7-2,TRBJ1-2,CASSLPSDYGYTF,TGTGCCAGCAGCTTACCATCGGACTATGGCTACACCTTC
TRBD1,many,TRBV5-1,TRBJ1-1,CASSLSGTGVNTEAFF,TGCGCCAGCAGCTTGTCGGGCACAGGGGTCAACACTGAAGCTTTCTTT
-,few,TRBV20-1,TRBJ2-3,CSALLVPGGDTQYF,TGCAGTGCTCTCCTGGTGCCCGGAGGGGATACGCAGTATTTT
-,few,TRBV12-3/TRBV12-4,TRBJ2-5,CASSLSRGGTQYF,TGTGCCAGCAGTTTAAGCAGGGGTGGGACCCAGTACTTC
-,few,TRBV6-5,TRBJ2-7,CASRQQKDYEQYF,TGTGCCAGCCGTCAACAGAAAGACTACGAGCAGTACTTC
TRBD1,-,TRBV7-9,TRBJ1-2,CASSGPGQLSYGYTF,TGTGCCAGCAGTGGCCCGGGACAGCTTTCCTATGGCTACACCTTC
-,few,TRBV19,TRBJ2-7,CASSISQGGYEQYF,TGTGCCAGTAGTATCTCACAGGGGGGGTACGAGCAGTACTTC
-,-,TRBV6-6,TRBJ1-2,CASLTGIARGYTF,TGTGCCAGTCTGACAGGCATAGCGCGGGGCTACACCTTC
-,-,TRBV12-3/TRBV12-4,TRBJ1-1,CASSLGQVGVAFF,TGTGCCAGCAGTTTAGGACAGGTTGGTGTAGCTTTCTTT
TRBD1,few,TRBV6-5,TRBJ2-3,CASSEGTGPKQSQYF,TGTGCCAGCAGTGAGGGGACAGGGCCTAAGCAATCGCAGTATTTT
-,-,TRBV6-5,TRBJ2-3,CASSREWNTDTQYF,TGTGCCAGCAGTCGGGAATGGAACACAGATACGCAGTATTTT
-,few,TRBV7-2,TRBJ1-1,CASSFEQLMNTEAFF,TGTGCCAGCAGCTTTGAACAGCTCATGAACACTGAAGCTTTCTTT
-,-,TRBV6-5,TRBJ1-2,CASSRDLNYGYTF,TGTGCCAGCAGCCGGGACCTTAACTATGGCTACACCTTC
-,many,TRBV7-2,TRBJ1-5,CASSLDGGGSNQPQHF,TGTGCCAGCAGCTTAGATGGGGGGGGAAGCAATCAGCCCCAGCATTTT
-,-,TRBV4-3,TRBJ1-5,CASSQARGGVAQHF,TGCGCCAGCAGCCAAGCTCGGGGGGGGGTGGCCCAGCATTTT
-,-,TRBV28,TRBJ2-7,CASSLDFSSYNEQYF,TGTGCCAGCAGTTTAGACTTTAGCTCCTACAATGAGCAGTACTTC
-,-,TRBV15,TRBJ1-5,CATSRDTFHGQPQHF,TGTGCCACCAGCAGAGATACGTTCCATGGCCAGCCCCAGCATTTT
TRBD1,few,TRBV12-3/TRBV12-4,TRBJ1-2,CASSRRTGVGGYTF,TGTGCCAGCAGTAGAAGGACAGGGGTGGGTGGCTACACCTTC
-,-,TRBV20-1,TRBJ2-7,CSARLGGAIYNEQYF,TGCAGTGCCAGGCTTGGGGGGGCGATCTACAATGAGCAGTACTTC
TRBD2,many,TRBV6-2/TRBV6-3,TRBJ2-3,CASARGPGLAGNTDTQYF,TGTGCCAGCGCCCGTGGCCCTGGACTAGCGGGGAACACAGATACGCAGTATTTT
-,-,TRBV20-1,TRBJ2-3,CSAPIAVKGDTQYF,TGCAGTGCCCCGATAGCGGTGAAGGGAGATACGCAGTATTTT
-,-,TRBV6-5,TRBJ2-6,CASSYSRGGSGANVLTF,TGTGCCAGCAGTTACTCGAGGGGGGGGTCTGGGGCCAACGTCCTGACTTTC
-,-,TRBV12-3/TRBV12-4,TRBJ2-1,CAGSLRPVPYFEQFF,TGTGCCGGCAGCCTGCGCCCCGTCCCGTACTTTGAGCAGTTCTTC
-,-,TRBV4-2,TRBJ2-1,CASSQDPGDNEQFF,TGTGCCAGCAGCCAAGATCCCGGGGACAATGAGCAGTTCTTC
-,-,TRBV3-1,TRBJ2-7,CASSQDSPRSYEQYF,TGTGCCAGCAGCCAAGATTCCCCCAGGTCCTACGAGCAGTACTTC